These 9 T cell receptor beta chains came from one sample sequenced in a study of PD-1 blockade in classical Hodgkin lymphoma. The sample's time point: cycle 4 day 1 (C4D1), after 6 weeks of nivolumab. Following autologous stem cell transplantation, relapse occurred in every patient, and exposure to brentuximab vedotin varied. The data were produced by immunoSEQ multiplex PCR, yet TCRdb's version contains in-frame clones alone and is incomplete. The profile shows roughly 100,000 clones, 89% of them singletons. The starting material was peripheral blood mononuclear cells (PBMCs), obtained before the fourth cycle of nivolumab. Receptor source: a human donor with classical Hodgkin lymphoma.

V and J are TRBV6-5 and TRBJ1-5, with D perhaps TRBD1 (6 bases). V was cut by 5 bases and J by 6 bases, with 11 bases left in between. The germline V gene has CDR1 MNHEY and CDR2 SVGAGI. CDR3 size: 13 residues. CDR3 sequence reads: CASSQRRGQPQHF. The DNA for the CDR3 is TGTGCCAGCAGTCAACGCAGGGGTCAGCCCCAGCATTTT.

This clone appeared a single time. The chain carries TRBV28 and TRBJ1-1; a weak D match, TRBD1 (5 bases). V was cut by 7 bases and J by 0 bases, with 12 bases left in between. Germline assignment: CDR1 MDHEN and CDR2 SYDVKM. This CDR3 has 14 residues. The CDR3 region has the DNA TGTGCCAGCACGGAGAGGGGCCTGAACACTGAAGCTTTCTTT. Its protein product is CASTERGLNTEAFF.

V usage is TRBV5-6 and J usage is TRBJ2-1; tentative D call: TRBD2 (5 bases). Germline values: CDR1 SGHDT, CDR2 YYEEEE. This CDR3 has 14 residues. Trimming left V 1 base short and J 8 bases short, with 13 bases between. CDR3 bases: TGTGCCAGCAGCTTGCGTCTAGCTTGGGATGAGCAGTTCTTC. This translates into CASSLRLAWDEQFF.

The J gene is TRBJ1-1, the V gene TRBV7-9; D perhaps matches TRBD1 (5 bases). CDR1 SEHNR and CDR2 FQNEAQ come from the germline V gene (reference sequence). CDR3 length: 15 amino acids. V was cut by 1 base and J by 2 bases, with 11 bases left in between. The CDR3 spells CASSLGMGPNTEAFF. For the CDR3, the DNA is TGTGCCAGCAGCTTAGGAATGGGGCCAAACACTGAAGCTTTCTTT. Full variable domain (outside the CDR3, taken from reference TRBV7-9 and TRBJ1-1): DTGVSQNPRHKITKRGQNVTFRCDPISEHNRLYWYRQTLGQGPEFLTYFQNEAQLEKSRLLSDRFSAERPKGSFSTLEIQRTEQGDSAMYLCASSLGMGPNTEAFFGQGTRLTVV.

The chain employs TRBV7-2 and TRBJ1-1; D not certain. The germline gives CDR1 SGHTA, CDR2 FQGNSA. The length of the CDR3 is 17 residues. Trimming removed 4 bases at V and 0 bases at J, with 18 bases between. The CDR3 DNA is TGTGCCAGCAGCTCTAGAACTACCAGCCTTATGAACACTGAAGCTTTCTTT. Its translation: CASSSRTTSLMNTEAFF.

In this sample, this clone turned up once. The CDR3 is CASSTERGTDTQYF. The CDR3 DNA follows: TGCGCCAGCAGCACCGAGCGGGGGACAGATACGCAGTATTTT. The chain joins TRBV5-1 to TRBJ2-3, with 8 bases matching TRBD2. The CDR3 is made up of 14 amino acids. CDR1 SGHRS and CDR2 YFSETQ come from the germline V gene. V lost 4 bases to trimming and J lost 3 bases; unmatched junction nucleotides: 4.

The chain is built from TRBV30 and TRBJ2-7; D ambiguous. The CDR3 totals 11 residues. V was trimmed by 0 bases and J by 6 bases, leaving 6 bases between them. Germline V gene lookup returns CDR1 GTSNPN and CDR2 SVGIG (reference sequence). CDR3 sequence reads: CAWSVGLEQYF. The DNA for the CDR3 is TGTGCCTGGAGTGTAGGTCTCGAGCAGTACTTC.

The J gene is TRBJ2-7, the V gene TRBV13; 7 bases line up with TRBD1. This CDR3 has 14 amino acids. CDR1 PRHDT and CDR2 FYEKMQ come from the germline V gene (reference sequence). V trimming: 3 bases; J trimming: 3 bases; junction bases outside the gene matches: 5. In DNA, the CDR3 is TGTGCCAGCAGCTTCGGGACAGTGCTCTACGAGCAGTACTTC. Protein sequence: CASSFGTVLYEQYF.

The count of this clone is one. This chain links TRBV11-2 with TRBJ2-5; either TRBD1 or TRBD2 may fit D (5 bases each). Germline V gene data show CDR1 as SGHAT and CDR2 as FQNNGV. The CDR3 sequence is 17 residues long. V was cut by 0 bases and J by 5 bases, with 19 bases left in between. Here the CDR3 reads CASSLDPVGTARETQYF. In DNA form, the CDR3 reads TGTGCCAGCAGCTTAGATCCCGTAGGGACGGCCCGGGAGACCCAGTACTTC.